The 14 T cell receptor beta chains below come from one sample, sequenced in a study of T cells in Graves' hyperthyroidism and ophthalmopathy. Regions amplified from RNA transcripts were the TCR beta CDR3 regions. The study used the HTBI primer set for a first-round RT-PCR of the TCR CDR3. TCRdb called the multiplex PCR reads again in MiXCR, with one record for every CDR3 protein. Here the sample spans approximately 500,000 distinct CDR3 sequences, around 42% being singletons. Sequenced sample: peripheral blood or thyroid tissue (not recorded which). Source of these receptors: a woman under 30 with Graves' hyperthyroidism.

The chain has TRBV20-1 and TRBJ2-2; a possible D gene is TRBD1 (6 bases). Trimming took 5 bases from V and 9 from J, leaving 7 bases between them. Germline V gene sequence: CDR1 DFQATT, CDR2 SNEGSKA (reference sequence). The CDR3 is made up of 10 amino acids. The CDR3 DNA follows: TGCAGTGCTCGGGACAGGGAGCTGTTTTTT. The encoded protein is CSARDRELFF.

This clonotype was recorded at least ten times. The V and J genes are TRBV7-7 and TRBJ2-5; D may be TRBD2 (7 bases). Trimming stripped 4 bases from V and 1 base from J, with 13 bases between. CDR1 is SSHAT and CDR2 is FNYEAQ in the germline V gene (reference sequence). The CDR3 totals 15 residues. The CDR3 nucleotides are TGTGCCAGCAGCTCACAGGGAGGGGTCCAAGAGACCCAGTACTTC. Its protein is CASSSQGGVQETQYF. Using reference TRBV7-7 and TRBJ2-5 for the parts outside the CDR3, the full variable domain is GAGVSQSPRYKVTKRGQDVTLRCDPISSHATLYWYQQALGQGPEFLTYFNYEAQPDKSGLPSDRFSAERPEGSISTLTIQRTEQRDSAMYRCASSSQGGVQETQYFGPGTRLLVL.

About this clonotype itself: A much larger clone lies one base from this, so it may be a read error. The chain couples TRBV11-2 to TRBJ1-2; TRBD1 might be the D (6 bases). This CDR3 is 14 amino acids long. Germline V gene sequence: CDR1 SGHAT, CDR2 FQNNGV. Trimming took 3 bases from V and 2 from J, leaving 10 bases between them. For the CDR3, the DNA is TGTGCCAGCAGCTTCGGGACAAGGAACTATGGCTACACCTTC. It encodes CASSFGTRNYGYTF.

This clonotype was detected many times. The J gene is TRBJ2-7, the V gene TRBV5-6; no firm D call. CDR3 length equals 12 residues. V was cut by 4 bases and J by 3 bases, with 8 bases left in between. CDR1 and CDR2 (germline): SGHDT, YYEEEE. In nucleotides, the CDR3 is TGTGCCAGCAGCCCGGGTTTCTACGAGCAGTACTTC. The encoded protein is CASSPGFYEQYF.

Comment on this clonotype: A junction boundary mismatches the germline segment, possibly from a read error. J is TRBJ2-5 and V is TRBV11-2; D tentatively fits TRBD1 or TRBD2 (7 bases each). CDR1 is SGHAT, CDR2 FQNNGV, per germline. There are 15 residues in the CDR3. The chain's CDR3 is CASGLVGGGGETQYF. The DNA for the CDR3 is TGTGCCAGCGGCTTAGTGGGGGGAGGGGGCGAGACCCAGTACTTC. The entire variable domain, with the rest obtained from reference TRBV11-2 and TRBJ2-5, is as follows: EAGVAQSPRYKIIEKRQSVAFWCNPISGHATLYWYQQILGQGPKLLIQFQNNGVVDDSQLPKDRFSAERLKGVDSTLKIQPAKLEDSAVYLCASGLVGGGGETQYFGPGTRLLVL.

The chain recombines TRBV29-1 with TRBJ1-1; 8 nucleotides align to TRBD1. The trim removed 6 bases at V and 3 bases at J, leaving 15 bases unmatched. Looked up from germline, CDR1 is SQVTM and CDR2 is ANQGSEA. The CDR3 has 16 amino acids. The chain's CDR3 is CSVHDRGQRWDTEAFF. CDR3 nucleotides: TGCAGCGTACACGACAGGGGACAAAGGTGGGACACTGAAGCTTTCTTT.

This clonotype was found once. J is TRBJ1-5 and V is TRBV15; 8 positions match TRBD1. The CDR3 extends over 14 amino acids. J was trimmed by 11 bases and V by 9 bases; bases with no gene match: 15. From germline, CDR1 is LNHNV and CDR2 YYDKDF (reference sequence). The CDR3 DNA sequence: TGTGCCACGGCGGGACAGGTTAGCGGAGAGACCCAGCATTTT. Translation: CATAGQVSGETQHF. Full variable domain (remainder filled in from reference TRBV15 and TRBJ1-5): DAMVIQNPRYQVTQFGKPVTLSCSQTLNHNVMYWYQQKSSQAPKLLFHYYDKDFNNEADTPDNFQSRRPNTSFCFLDIRSPGLGDTAMYLCATAGQVSGETQHFGDGTRLSIL.

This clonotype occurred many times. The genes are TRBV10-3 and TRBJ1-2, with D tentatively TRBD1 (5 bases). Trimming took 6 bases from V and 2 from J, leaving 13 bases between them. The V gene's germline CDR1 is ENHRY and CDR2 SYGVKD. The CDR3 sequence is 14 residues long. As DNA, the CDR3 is TGTGCCATCAGCCGGGCAGGGTTAAACTATGGCTACACCTTC. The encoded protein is CAISRAGLNYGYTF.

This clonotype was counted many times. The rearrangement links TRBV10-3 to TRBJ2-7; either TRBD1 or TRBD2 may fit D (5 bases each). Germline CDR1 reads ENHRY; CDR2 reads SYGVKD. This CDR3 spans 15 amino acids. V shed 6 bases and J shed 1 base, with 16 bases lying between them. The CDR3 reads CAIRTGTTRSYEQYF. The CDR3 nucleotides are TGTGCCATCAGAACGGGGACGACCCGGTCCTACGAGCAGTACTTC.

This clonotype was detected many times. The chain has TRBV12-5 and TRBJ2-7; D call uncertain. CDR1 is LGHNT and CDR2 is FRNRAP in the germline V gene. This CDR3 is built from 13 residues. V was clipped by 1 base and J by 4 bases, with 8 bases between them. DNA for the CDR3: TGTGCTAGTGGTTTGGCCGAAGTTTACGAGCAGTACTTC. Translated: CASGLAEVYEQYF.

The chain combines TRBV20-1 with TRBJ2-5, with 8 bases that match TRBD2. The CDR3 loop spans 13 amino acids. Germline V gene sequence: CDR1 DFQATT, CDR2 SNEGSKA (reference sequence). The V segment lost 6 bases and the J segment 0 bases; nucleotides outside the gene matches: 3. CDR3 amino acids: CSAASGYQETQYF. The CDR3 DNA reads TGCAGTGCCGCTAGCGGGTACCAAGAGACCCAGTACTTC.

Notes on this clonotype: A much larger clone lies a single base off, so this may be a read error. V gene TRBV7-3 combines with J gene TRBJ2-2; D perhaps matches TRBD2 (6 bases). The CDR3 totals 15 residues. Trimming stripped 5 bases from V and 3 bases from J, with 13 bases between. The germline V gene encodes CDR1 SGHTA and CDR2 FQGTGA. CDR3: CASSVTSRYTGELFF. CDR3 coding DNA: TGTGCCAGCAGCGTCACTAGCAGGTACACCGGGGAGCTGTTTTTT. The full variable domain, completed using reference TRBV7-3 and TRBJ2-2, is GAGVSQTPSNKVTEKGKYVELRCDPISGHTALYWYRQSLGQGPEFLIYFQGTGAADDSGLPNDRFFAVRPEGSVSTLKIQRTERGDSAVYLCASSVTSRYTGELFFGEGSRLTVL.

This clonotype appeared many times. CDR3 amino acids: CASSYLTAGRRDTEAFF. CDR3 nucleotide sequence: TGTGCCAGCAGTTACTTGACAGCGGGCCGAAGGGACACTGAAGCTTTCTTT. The rearrangement links TRBV6-6 to TRBJ1-1; tentative D call: TRBD1 (5 bases). With 1 base removed from V and 3 bases from J, the gap between germline ends came to 18 bases. The CDR3 length is 17 residues. Germline-derived CDR1 and CDR2 are MNHNY and SVGAGI (reference sequence).

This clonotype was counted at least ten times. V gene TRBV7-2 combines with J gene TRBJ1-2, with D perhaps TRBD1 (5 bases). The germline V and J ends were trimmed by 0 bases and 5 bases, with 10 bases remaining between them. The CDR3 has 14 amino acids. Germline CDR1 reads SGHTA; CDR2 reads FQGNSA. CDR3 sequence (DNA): TGTGCCAGCAGCTTAGCAGCAGGGTGGTATGGCTACACCTTC. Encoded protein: CASSLAAGWYGYTF.